Listed here is a single T cell receptor (beta chain). Its antigen is unidentified. Assay: immunoSEQ multiplex PCR; the TCRdb copy retains only in-frame clones and omits some. The table has some 96,000 clones, roughly 90% seen once. The sample is drawn from a study of OX40 agonist ivuxolimab in advanced cancers. Study-level background: It was ivuxolimab, an agonistic anti-OX40 (CD134) antibody, that patients were treated with. People in dose escalation had one of these cancers: hepatocellular carcinoma, melanoma, renal cell or head and neck cancer.

CDR3 length: 17 residues. The germline V gene has CDR1 SGHAT and CDR2 FQNNGV. V shed 4 bases, J shed 3 bases, and the junction held 14 bases outside the gene matches. General study findings and limits: Dose levels from 0.1 to 3.0 mg/kg saw CD4+ and CD8+ blood T cells expand clonally by week 6.

The sequence derives from an adult with an advanced solid tumor such as melanoma, head and neck, liver or kidney cancer. The material was CD4+ or CD8+ T cells sorted from blood, obtained in a trial of the OX40 agonist ivuxolimab. J is TRBJ1-1 and V is TRBV11-2; 7 nucleotides agree with TRBD1. The CDR3 loop is CASSSTALDRVHTEAFF. The CDR3 coding sequence is TGTGCCAGCAGCTCCACTGCTCTAGACAGGGTCCACACTGAAGCTTTCTTT.